The subject of this entry is one T cell receptor beta chain. This specimen belongs to a study of blood T cell repertoires in COVID-19. Only in-frame clones appear in the TCRdb table, and some are missing; sequencing was by immunoSEQ multiplex PCR. The sample yields a few hundred thousand clones, about 89% seen once. Sequenced material: PBMCs or T cells enriched from blood (not recorded which). This TCR was recovered from a woman aged 40-49 years who had been exposed to COVID-19.

In DNA form, the CDR3 reads TGTGCCAGCAGCTTAAGGACAGGGGGGATTATTGGAAACACCATATATTTT. This codes for CASSLRTGGIIGNTIYF. V gene TRBV7-2 combines with J gene TRBJ1-3, with 10 bases that match TRBD1. The CDR3 runs 17 residues. V shed 2 bases, J shed 3 bases, and the junction held 7 bases outside the gene matches. Germline CDR1 is SGHTA and CDR2 is FQGNSA. The full variable domain, with the rest looked up from reference TRBV7-2 and TRBJ1-3, is GAGVSQSPSNKVTEKGKDVELRCDPISGHTALYWYRQSLGQGLEFLIYFQGNSAPDKSGLPSDRFSAERTGGSVSTLTIQRTQQEDSAVYLCASSLRTGGIIGNTIYFGEGSWLTVV.